Each of the 24 T cell receptor beta chains below was sequenced from the same sample in a study of blood T cell repertoires in COVID-19. The assay was immunoSEQ multiplex PCR, and TCRdb's table has in-frame clones only and misses some. The sample has some 90,000 clones; approximately 92% are singletons. The sequencing sample was made of peripheral blood. Source of these receptors: an elderly woman with active COVID-19.

The chain recombines TRBV7-8 with TRBJ2-7; TRBD2 might be the D (6 bases). Germline V gene lookup returns CDR1 SGHVS and CDR2 FQNEAQ. This CDR3 is built from 14 residues. Trimming stripped 0 bases from V and 4 bases from J, with 10 bases between. This chain's CDR3 is CASSLAGRGYEQYF. CDR3 DNA: TGTGCCAGCAGCTTAGCCGGACGGGGGTACGAGCAGTACTTC.

This chain uses TRBV6-5 with TRBJ1-1; D remains unclear. Between the trimmed V and J ends, which lost 2 bases and 0 bases, there was a span of 10 bases. CDR3 size: 15 residues. Germline V lookup: CDR1 MNHEY, CDR2 SVGAGI. CDR3 sequence: CASSYREDLNTEAFF. The CDR3 DNA is TGTGCCAGCAGTTACCGGGAGGATTTGAACACTGAAGCTTTCTTT.

This clone showed up just once. V usage is TRBV28 and J usage is TRBJ1-5, with a weak D call TRBD1 (6 bases). Germline V gene lookup returns CDR1 MDHEN and CDR2 SYDVKM. The V end was cut by 2 bases, the J end by 6 bases, with 11 bases between. The CDR3 is 14 amino acids. The CDR3 sequence is CASSLGGGAQPQHF. The DNA of the CDR3 is TGTGCCAGCAGTTTAGGAGGGGGGGCTCAGCCCCAGCATTTT.

This chain joins TRBV18 and TRBJ1-3; the D is unclear. V dropped 1 base and J dropped 0 bases, with 10 bases sitting between them. The CDR3 consists of 16 residues. Germline V gives CDR1 KGHSH, CDR2 LQKENI. The CDR3 DNA follows: TGTGCCAGCTCACCACTAGACATGACCTCTGGAAACACCATATATTTT. Amino acid sequence: CASSPLDMTSGNTIYF.

The rearrangement links TRBV19 to TRBJ2-1; TRBD2 is a possible D gene (5 bases). There are 14 residues in the CDR3. Trimming took 2 bases from V and 5 from J, leaving 10 bases between them. Germline V gives CDR1 LNHDA, CDR2 SQIVND (reference sequence). CDR3 nucleotide sequence: TGTGCCAGTAGTATATCAGCGGACCACAATGAGCAGTTCTTC. Translating it yields CASSISADHNEQFF.

V is TRBV29-1 and J is TRBJ1-2, with a tentative D call TRBD1 (6 bases). This CDR3 is built from 12 residues. Between the trimmed V and J ends, which lost 7 bases and 6 bases, there was a span of 15 bases. CDR1 and CDR2 (germline): SQVTM, ANQGSEA. CDR3 nucleotides: TGCAGCGCCGGCGGGGGGCGGGATGGCTACACCTTC. Translated, it gives CSAGGGRDGYTF.

This sequence joins TRBV6-2 or TRBV6-3 and TRBJ2-2; 8 bases are shared with TRBD2. Germline CDR1 and CDR2: MNHEY and SVGEGT. Trimming took 6 bases from V and 0 from J; bases not matched to a gene: 6. This CDR3 is built from 16 residues. This CDR3 reads CASSHPGLANTGELFF. The CDR3 DNA reads TGTGCCAGCAGCCACCCGGGACTAGCGAACACCGGGGAGCTGTTTTTT.

The J gene is TRBJ2-1, the V gene TRBV6-5; 9 bases match TRBD2. Per the germline V gene, CDR1 is MNHEY and CDR2 is SVGAGI. This CDR3 contains 14 residues. Trimming took 4 bases from V and 7 from J; bases not matched to a gene: 5. The CDR3 reads CASSWSSGINEQFF. CDR3 nucleotides: TGTGCCAGCAGTTGGTCTAGCGGGATAAATGAGCAGTTCTTC.

The chain couples TRBV3-1 (or the pseudogene TRBV3-2) to TRBJ1-2, with D perhaps matching TRBD1 (5 bases). V lost 1 base and J lost 5, with 14 bases in between. The CDR3 spans 15 residues. Germline V gene data show CDR1 as LGHDT and CDR2 as YNNKEL (reference sequence). CDR3 protein: CASSQVTAGEYGYTF. CDR3 nucleotide sequence: TGTGCCAGCAGCCAAGTCACGGCGGGGGAGTATGGCTACACCTTC.

The CDR3 loop is CASSYSYYGELFF. The CDR3 DNA reads TGTGCCAGCAGTTACTCTTACTACGGGGAGCTGTTTTTT. V is TRBV6-2 or TRBV6-3 and J is TRBJ2-2; D is unresolved. Trimming took 0 bases from V and 7 from J, leaving 6 bases between them. Germline lookup yields CDR1 MNHEY and CDR2 SVGEGT. The CDR3 covers 13 residues.

The rearrangement joins TRBV11-1 to TRBJ2-3; 7 bases match TRBD2. CDR1 SGHAT and CDR2 FQDESV come from the germline V gene (reference sequence). Unmatched junction bases numbered 11, after V lost 5 bases and J lost 6 bases. This CDR3 contains 15 residues. The CDR3 nucleotides are TGTGCCAGCAGCCTATCGGAGGCGGGAGTCGATACGCAGTATTTT. Its translation: CASSLSEAGVDTQYF.

The rearrangement joins TRBV3-1 (or the pseudogene TRBV3-2) to TRBJ2-1; D is unresolved. The CDR3 consists of 11 residues. The germline gives CDR1 LGHDT, CDR2 YNNKEL (reference sequence). The V gene lost 5 bases and the J gene lost 9 bases, with 8 bases spanning the gap. This chain's CDR3 is CASSSGGEQFF. Here the CDR3 DNA reads TGTGCCAGCAGCTCAGGTGGTGAGCAGTTCTTC.

The rearrangement links TRBV28 to TRBJ1-5; TRBD1 is a possible D gene (5 bases). Germline CDR1 is MDHEN and CDR2 is SYDVKM. The CDR3 runs to 17 residues. V dropped 2 bases and J dropped 3 bases, with 17 bases sitting between them. CDR3 residues: CASSLVLQGPANQPQHF. CDR3 bases: TGTGCCAGCAGTTTAGTATTGCAGGGCCCGGCCAATCAGCCCCAGCATTTT.

This chain joins TRBV10-3 and TRBJ2-7; 9 bases agree with TRBD1. CDR1 is ENHRY and CDR2 is SYGVKD in the germline V gene. The CDR3 has 13 residues. V lost 4 bases, J lost 7 bases, and 5 bases stayed unmatched. The CDR3 nucleotides read TGTGCCATCAGTGCGGACAGGGGATTGGAGCAGTACTTC. It translates to CAISADRGLEQYF.

This chain links TRBV28 with TRBJ1-1, with D unresolved. The germline V gene encodes CDR1 MDHEN and CDR2 SYDVKM. The CDR3 contains 13 residues. Deletions cut 3 bases from V and 1 base from J, with 6 bases between. CDR3 region: CASSFHRNTEAFF. Written as DNA, the CDR3 is TGTGCCAGCAGTTTTCACAGGAACACTGAAGCTTTCTTT.

This clone was found a few times. V is TRBV4-2 and J is TRBJ1-1; the match to TRBD1 covers 10 bases. Germline values: CDR1 LGHNA, CDR2 YNFKEQ. The CDR3 totals 15 residues. The junction had 5 bases not matched to a gene; V was cut back by 3 bases and J by 4 bases. The DNA of the CDR3 is TGTGCCAGCAGCCACTCCGGGACAGGGGTCACTGAAGCTTTCTTT. Its protein product is CASSHSGTGVTEAFF.

The chain carries TRBV10-3 and TRBJ1-2; D is uncertain. Between the trimmed V and J ends, which lost 6 bases and 8 bases, there was a span of 13 bases. Germline CDR1 reads ENHRY; CDR2 reads SYGVKD. There are 12 residues in the CDR3. DNA for the CDR3: TGTGCCATCAGCCCCTCGGACTCAGGCTACACCTTC. Amino acid sequence: CAISPSDSGYTF.

The CDR3 DNA reads as TGTGCCATCAGTGCTCCCCCGGGACTAGCGGGAGGGGGCTCCTACAATGAGCAGTTCTTC. Translated: CAISAPPGLAGGGSYNEQFF. The rearrangement uses TRBV10-3 and TRBJ2-1, with 16 bases lining up with TRBD2. The V segment lost 4 bases and the J segment 0 bases; nucleotides outside the gene matches: 9. CDR3 length equals 20 residues. Germline V gives CDR1 ENHRY, CDR2 SYGVKD.

V is TRBV10-1 and J is TRBJ2-2, with 10 nucleotides matching TRBD2. Germline CDR1 WNHNN, CDR2 SYGVQD (reference sequence). Trimming took 6 bases from V and 2 from J; bases not matched to a gene: 6. This CDR3 spans 16 amino acids. DNA for the CDR3: TGCGCCAGCAGCTTCGGACTAGCGGAAAACACCGGGGAGCTGTTTTTT. Protein product: CASSFGLAENTGELFF.

J is TRBJ2-3 and V is TRBV3-1 (or the pseudogene TRBV3-2), with 8 nucleotides matching TRBD2. V lost 4 bases to trimming and J lost 2 bases; unmatched junction nucleotides: 8. The CDR3 sequence is 16 residues long. The germline gives CDR1 LGHDT, CDR2 YNNKEL (reference sequence). This CDR3 reads CASSRGTRHSTDTQYF. CDR3 bases: TGTGCCAGCAGCCGCGGGACTAGGCACTCCACAGATACGCAGTATTTT.

The chain couples TRBV6-2 or TRBV6-3 to TRBJ2-1; 13 bases fit TRBD2. Trimming at V came to 2 bases and at J to 6 bases, leaving 13 bases not matched to a gene. The CDR3 is made up of 19 amino acids. Germline V gives CDR1 MNHEY, CDR2 SVGEGT. CDR3 in amino acids: CASSYRRSRLAGGRNEQFF. The DNA for the CDR3 is TGTGCCAGCAGTTACCGCCGATCAAGACTAGCGGGAGGACGCAATGAGCAGTTCTTC.

The gene calls are TRBV28 and TRBJ2-1; a possible D gene is TRBD2 (5 bases). Germline assignment: CDR1 MDHEN and CDR2 SYDVKM. The V end lost 6 bases, the J end lost 2 bases, and 17 bases lay between the germline ends. CDR3 length: 16 residues. The chain's CDR3 is CASSPTGGVTYNEQFF. In nucleotides, the CDR3 is TGTGCCAGCAGCCCCACCGGAGGTGTCACCTACAATGAGCAGTTCTTC.

This clone turned up a few times. This chain joins TRBV9 and TRBJ1-2; D might be TRBD1 (6 bases). The CDR3 extends over 13 amino acids. V was clipped by 0 bases and J by 5 bases, with 8 bases between them. Germline V lookup: CDR1 SGDLS, CDR2 YYNGEE. The CDR3 DNA reads TGTGCCAGCAGCGTAGAGGACAGATATGGCTACACCTTC. It specifies CASSVEDRYGYTF.

The chain joins TRBV7-2 to TRBJ2-7; 8 positions agree with TRBD1. The V gene end was trimmed by 2 bases and the J gene end by 3 bases; junction bases not matched to a gene: 3. From germline, CDR1 is SGHTA and CDR2 FQGNSA. The CDR3 sequence is 14 residues long. The CDR3 region has the DNA TGTGCCAGCAGCTTAATTGGACAGGGCTACGAGCAGTACTTC. The encoded protein is CASSLIGQGYEQYF.